These 25 T cell receptor beta chains originate from one sample sequenced in a study of Graves' ophthalmopathy and Graves' hyperthyroidism (dated by TCRdb to the late 2010s). The reads were generated on an Illumina HiSeq 2000. TCR beta CDR3 regions were amplified from RNA transcripts for repertoire sequencing. The first round of RT-PCR was done with HTBI primers and the Qiagen OneStep RT-PCR kit, and was followed by a second round of multiplex PCR, then size selection and purification. The raw public data were reprocessed by TCRdb itself: fastp quality trimming at Q25, MiXCR clonotype calling, in-frame beta chains only. Merged by CDR3 protein, the rows form single entries marked with the most common genes and DNA. For this sample the table gives some 750,000 distinct CDR3 sequences, of which 40% were detected only once. 44% of the sample is held by the ten biggest clonotypes. The sequencing sample was made of peripheral blood. These receptors were obtained from an adult man with Graves' ophthalmopathy.

The rearrangement uses TRBV3-1 and TRBJ2-4, with TRBD2 identical over 10 bases. The V gene's germline CDR1 is LGHDT and CDR2 YNNKEL (reference sequence). This CDR3 comprises 16 residues. Trimming took 5 bases from V and 3 from J; bases not matched to a gene: 7. CDR3 DNA: TGTGCCAGCAGCGAACGACTAGCGGGCGACAAAAACATTCAGTACTTC. Translation gives CASSERLAGDKNIQYF.

About this clonotype itself: The junction and the germline gene differ at one end; a read error may be behind it. The V and J genes are TRBV10-3 and TRBJ1-5; 9 nucleotides line up with TRBD1. The CDR3 runs to 15 residues. Germline loops: CDR1 ENHRY, CDR2 SYGVKD. The DNA for the CDR3 is TGTGCCAGCAGTAAACAGGGGGCGCCGATTCAGCCCCAGCATTTT. Its protein product is CASSKQGAPIQPQHF.

This clonotype was seen repeatedly, ten times or more. The chain combines TRBV20-1 with TRBJ2-7; D call uncertain. Germline V gene lookup returns CDR1 DFQATT and CDR2 SNEGSKA (reference sequence). V lost 3 bases to trimming and J lost 2 bases, with 8 bases between them. The CDR3 has 12 amino acids. The CDR3 coding sequence is TGCAGTGCTAGTATGATAGCCTACGAGCAGTACTTC. This codes for CSASMIAYEQYF.

The chain couples TRBV2 to TRBJ2-7, with 14 bases that match TRBD2. Germline assignment: CDR1 SNHLY and CDR2 FYNNEI. The length of the CDR3 is 19 residues. The V gene end was trimmed by 5 bases and the J gene end by 2 bases; junction bases not matched to a gene: 14. For the CDR3, the DNA is TGTGCCAGCAGTTACCTGGACGAGACTAGCGGGAGGGGAGCCTACGAGCAGTACTTC. Protein product: CASSYLDETSGRGAYEQYF. Full variable domain (outside the CDR3, taken from reference TRBV2 and TRBJ2-7): EPEVTQTPSHQVTQMGQEVILRCVPISNHLYFYWYRQILGQKVEFLVSFYNNEISEKSEIFDDQFSVERPDGSNFTLKIRSTKLEDSAMYFCASSYLDETSGRGAYEQYFGPGTRLTVT.

Turning to this clonotype: A read error is possible here, since a much larger clone lies one base away. CDR3 nucleotides: TGCAGCGTTGAAGAGGGAGAGGACACTGAACCTTTCTTT. It translates to CSVEEGEDTEPFF. This rearrangement joins TRBV29-1 to TRBJ1-1; D may be TRBD1 (5 bases). This CDR3 is built from 13 residues. Germline V CDR1 and CDR2: SQVTM, ANQGSEA. Supplemented by reference TRBV29-1 and TRBJ1-1, the full variable domain reads SAVISQKPSRDICQRGTSLTIQCQVDSQVTMMFWYRQQPGQSLTLIATANQGSEATYESGFVIDKFPISRPNLTFSTLTVSNMSPEDSSIYLCSVEEGEDTEPFFGQGTRLTVV.

V is TRBV25-1 and J is TRBJ2-7, with 7 positions matching TRBD1. The trim removed 4 bases at V and 1 base at J, leaving 10 bases unmatched. The CDR3 is 16 residues long. Germline CDR1 and CDR2: MGHDK and SYGVNS. CDR3 nucleotides: TGTGCCAGCAGTGTTAGTGCCGGGGACAGATCCTACGAGCAGTACTTC. Its protein product is CASSVSAGDRSYEQYF.

In its sample, this clonotype was seen many times. The chain combines TRBV25-1 with TRBJ2-7; D assignment may be TRBD1 or TRBD2 (5 bases each). Trimming stripped 4 bases from V and 0 bases from J, with 22 bases between. The CDR3 runs to 18 residues. CDR1 is MGHDK and CDR2 is SYGVNS in the germline V gene. The CDR3 bases are TGTGCCAGCAGTGGTGAACATGCCGGGACCAAGAGCTCCTACGAGCAGTACTTC. Amino acids: CASSGEHAGTKSSYEQYF.

Regarding this clonotype: A clone one base away is much larger, so this may be a read error. The chain carries TRBV20-1 and TRBJ2-7, with D possibly matching TRBD2 (6 bases). The CDR3 contains 11 residues. Germline assignment: CDR1 DFQATT and CDR2 SNEGSKA (reference sequence). Here the CDR3 DNA reads TGCAGTGCTAAGGACTACTACGAGCAGAACTTC. Encoded protein: CSAKDYYEQNF.

At least ten counts were recorded for this clonotype. The genes are TRBV29-1 and TRBJ1-2; 7 positions agree with TRBD1. This CDR3 is built from 11 residues. With V trimmed by 8 bases and J by 4 bases, 4 bases remained unmatched. Germline lookup yields CDR1 SQVTM and CDR2 ANQGSEA. CDR3 sequence: CSLYRGYGYTF. The DNA for the CDR3 is TGCAGCTTATACAGGGGCTATGGCTACACCTTC.

This rearrangement joins TRBV10-3 to TRBJ2-7; 7 positions match TRBD2. Germline V lookup: CDR1 ENHRY, CDR2 SYGVKD. This CDR3 has 14 amino acids. J lost 2 bases, V lost 10 bases, and 11 bases had no gene match. The CDR3 protein is CASSQTSSPYEQYF. Written as DNA, the CDR3 is TGTGCCAGCAGCCAGACTAGCAGTCCCTACGAGCAGTACTTC.

In DNA, the CDR3 is TGCAGCGTTGAAGGGAGACAGGGGGCGGTCGACGAAAAACTGTTTTTT. This sequence encodes CSVEGRQGAVDEKLFF. The V call is TRBV29-1, the J call TRBJ1-4, with 10 bases matching TRBD1. This CDR3 contains 16 residues. The germline gives CDR1 SQVTM, CDR2 ANQGSEA. V trimming: 1 base; J trimming: 8 bases; junction bases outside the gene matches: 10.

The rearrangement joins TRBV10-2 to TRBJ2-7; D may be TRBD2 (6 bases). This CDR3 is 14 amino acids long. CDR1 and CDR2 from the germline V gene are WSHSY and SAAADI. Trimming took off 3 bases at V and 2 bases at J, with 11 bases between the two ends. CDR3 DNA sequence: TGCGCCAGCAGTGATAGCGGAGGGCCCTACGAGCAGTACTTC. Residues: CASSDSGGPYEQYF.

CDR3 nucleotide sequence: TGTGCCATCAGCCTCGAGGGGTGGGTCACTGAAGCTTTCTTT. Translating it yields CAISLEGWVTEAFF. J is TRBJ1-1 and V is TRBV6-5; D is perhaps TRBD1 (5 bases). The germline CDR1 and CDR2 sequences are MNHEY and SVGAGI. The CDR3 sequence is 14 residues long. Deletions cut 10 bases from V and 4 bases from J, with 19 bases between.

This clonotype was counted at least ten times. The chain employs TRBV15 and TRBJ1-5; D may be TRBD1 (6 bases). The CDR3 covers 14 residues. V was shortened by 6 bases and J by 5 bases, with 14 bases between the two germline ends. CDR1 and CDR2 (germline): LNHNV, YYDKDF (reference sequence). The CDR3 loop is CATRKDRRYQPQHF. The CDR3 DNA is TGTGCCACCAGGAAAGACAGGAGATATCAGCCCCAGCATTTT.

This chain links TRBV7-9 with TRBJ2-7; D might be TRBD1 (5 bases). Germline V gene data show CDR1 as SEHNR and CDR2 as FQNEAQ (reference sequence). Deletions cut 1 base from V and 1 base from J, with 11 bases between. The CDR3 has 15 amino acids. Here the CDR3 reads CASSLGSQGSYEQYF. The CDR3 DNA follows: TGTGCCAGCAGCTTAGGGTCTCAGGGATCCTACGAGCAGTACTTC.

The genes are TRBV7-9 and TRBJ2-5, with D possibly TRBD2 on 6 matching bases. The J call may be wrong; the DNA end is better matched by TRBJ2-1. The germline V gene has CDR1 SEHNR and CDR2 FQNEAQ (reference sequence). This CDR3 comprises 14 residues. The CDR3, as DNA: TGTGCCAGCAGCTTAACGTCGCAGGGAGGAGAGCAGTTCTTC. Protein product: CASSLTSQGGEQFF.

V gene TRBV29-1 combines with J gene TRBJ2-7; 12 bases match TRBD1. The V and J ends lost 7 bases and 0 bases, in that order; junction bases with no gene match: 7. Germline lookup yields CDR1 SQVTM and CDR2 ANQGSEA. This CDR3 has 15 residues. The DNA of the CDR3 is TGCAGCGCCGACGGGGGACAGGGGGCCTCCTACGAGCAGTACTTC. Its protein is CSADGGQGASYEQYF.

This clonotype was counted at least ten times. V gene TRBV7-9 combines with J gene TRBJ2-5, with D possibly TRBD1 on 6 matching bases. In germline, CDR1 is SEHNR, CDR2 FQNEAQ (reference sequence). The CDR3 sequence is 14 residues long. V was shortened by 5 bases and J by 7 bases, with 17 bases between the two germline ends. The CDR3, as DNA: TGTGCCAGCAGCCCTCCAGGGGTAGGAAGGACCCAGTACTTC. Protein sequence: CASSPPGVGRTQYF.

This clonotype was seen just once. This may come from a read error, since a much larger clone is one base off. This chain connects TRBV10-3 to TRBJ2-5; D unresolved. The germline V gene encodes CDR1 ENHRY and CDR2 SYGVKD. Trimming shortened V by 8 bases and J by 3 bases, and 10 bases separated the two germline ends. This CDR3 is 12 amino acids long. Here the CDR3 reads CAIGSIEETQYF. The CDR3, as DNA: TGTGCCATCGGTAGCATAGAAGAGACCCAGTACTTC.

The chain couples TRBV9 to TRBJ2-6; D call uncertain. V gave up 3 bases and J gave up 1 base, with 29 bases separating them. The CDR3 has 22 residues. Germline V lookup: CDR1 SGDLS, CDR2 YYNGEE. DNA of the CDR3: TGTGCCAGCAGCGACAGACGTCCGAGAGACACCCAAATTTTATCTGGGGCCAACGTCCTGACTTTC. This sequence encodes CASSDRRPRDTQILSGANVLTF.

The genes are TRBV20-1 and TRBJ2-7; D not certain. This CDR3 is 14 amino acids long. V was cut by 6 bases and J by 1 base, with 16 bases left in between. Germline V CDR1 and CDR2: DFQATT, SNEGSKA (reference sequence). Here the CDR3 DNA reads TGCAGTGCAGCAGACCTTTCAATTTCCTACGAGCAGTACTTC. The encoded protein is CSAADLSISYEQYF.

The V and J genes are TRBV29-1 and TRBJ2-7; D is perhaps TRBD1 (7 bases). Trimming cost V 7 bases and J 7 bases, with 11 bases left between them. This CDR3 is 10 amino acids long. In germline, CDR1 is SQVTM, CDR2 ANQGSEA. This CDR3 is CSGQGGEQYF. In DNA, the CDR3 is TGCAGCGGCCAGGGGGGTGAGCAGTACTTC.

This clonotype occurred a few times. The rearrangement joins TRBV5-1 to TRBJ1-4; D is undetermined. This CDR3 contains 15 residues. The germline V gene encodes CDR1 SGHRS and CDR2 YFSETQ. V dropped 1 base and J dropped 0 bases, with 7 bases sitting between them. Here the CDR3 DNA reads TGCGCCAGCAGCTTGCTGGTTGCAACTAATGAAAAACTGTTTTTT. This codes for CASSLLVATNEKLFF.

This clonotype was observed a few times. This chain uses TRBV6-1 with TRBJ1-1, with D maybe TRBD1 (5 bases). The CDR3 loop spans 14 amino acids. The germline V gene encodes CDR1 MNHNS and CDR2 SASEGT. The ends were cut back, 5 bases at V and 4 bases at J, with 14 bases in the middle. For the CDR3, the DNA is TGTGCCAGCAGTTACGGTATTAGGGGCACTGAAGCTTTCTTT. Translated: CASSYGIRGTEAFF.

This clonotype was counted once. The rearrangement uses TRBV25-1 and TRBJ2-6; D gene ambiguous. V dropped 1 base and J dropped 0 bases, with 4 bases sitting between them. Germline V lookup: CDR1 MGHDK, CDR2 SYGVNS. The CDR3 runs 15 residues. CDR3 bases: TGTGCCAGCAGTGAATGGGCCTCTGGGGCCAACGTCCTGACTTTC. It translates to CASSEWASGANVLTF.